The 29 T cell receptor beta chains listed next were all sequenced from one sample in a study of type 1 regulatory T cells. These receptors have no known antigen. General study findings and limits: Tr1 cells had a more restricted TCR repertoire than non-Tr1 cells.

In TCRdb, the reads were re-called with MiXCR into one record per CDR3 protein. The table shows roughly 71,000 distinct CDR3 sequences, with around 21% occurring only once. Material: cultured type 1 regulatory T (Tr1) cells, either the whole culture or a sorted fraction (not recorded which). These receptors came from a human donor in good health.

The CDR3 sequence: CATSDRPGRSYNEQFF. The CDR3 DNA sequence: TGTGCCACCAGTGATCGACCCGGGCGCTCCTACAATGAGCAGTTCTTC. The chain uses TRBV24-1 and TRBJ2-1; D ambiguous. The CDR3 totals 16 residues. Germline V gene sequence: CDR1 KGHDR, CDR2 SFDVKD. V shed 3 bases and J shed 0 bases, with 11 bases lying between them.

Only a few counts were recorded for this clonotype. The chain recombines TRBV9 with TRBJ2-3, with D perhaps matching TRBD2 (6 bases). Trimming took off 1 base at V and 4 bases at J, with 13 bases between the two ends. CDR3 length: 15 residues. The V gene's germline CDR1 is SGDLS and CDR2 YYNGEE. CDR3 DNA: TGTGCCAGCAGCGTACGGCGGGGTGGCGCAGATACGCAGTATTTT. Protein: CASSVRRGGADTQYF.

The rearrangement links TRBV5-1 to TRBJ2-5; unclear D gene. The germline gives CDR1 SGHRS, CDR2 YFSETQ. This CDR3 contains 13 residues. V was pared by 6 bases and J by 2 bases, with 11 bases between. The CDR3 here is CASTLSPQETQYF. CDR3 in DNA: TGCGCCAGCACTCTGTCACCACAAGAGACCCAGTACTTC.

This clonotype has just a few counts. The chain carries TRBV3-1 and TRBJ2-1; no firm D call. Trimming left V 3 bases short and J 7 bases short, with 16 bases between. Per the germline V gene, CDR1 is LGHDT and CDR2 is YNNKEL (reference sequence). This CDR3 is built from 15 residues. For the CDR3, the DNA is TGTGCCAGCAGCCACGATACCCTCCCTGGGAATGAGCAGTTCTTC. Translation: CASSHDTLPGNEQFF.

This clonotype occurred a few times. The chain recombines TRBV20-1 with TRBJ2-7; 9 bases map to TRBD2. CDR1 and CDR2 from the germline V gene are DFQATT and SNEGSKA (reference sequence). The ends lost 4 bases at V and 2 bases at J; junction bases unmatched: 6. The CDR3 is 14 amino acids. The CDR3 loop reads CSAIWASGAYEQYF. CDR3 bases: TGCAGTGCTATTTGGGCTAGCGGGGCCTACGAGCAGTACTTC.

V gene TRBV29-1 combines with J gene TRBJ1-1; D is uncertain. The CDR3 covers 15 residues. V lost 0 bases, J lost 1 base, and 12 bases lay in between. Germline CDR1 reads SQVTM; CDR2 reads ANQGSEA. The CDR3 sequence: CSVEDLGRTNTEAFF. CDR3 coding DNA: TGCAGCGTTGAAGATTTAGGCCGGACGAACACTGAAGCTTTCTTT.

The V and J genes are TRBV4-1 and TRBJ2-1; TRBD2 might be the D (6 bases). Trimming shortened V by 2 bases and J by 4 bases, and 12 bases separated the two germline ends. This CDR3 contains 15 residues. Germline CDR1 is MGHRA and CDR2 is YSYEKL. This CDR3 is CASSQNPSEYNEQFF. DNA for the CDR3: TGCGCCAGCAGCCAAAACCCTAGCGAGTACAATGAGCAGTTCTTC.

This clonotype has only a few counts. The chain combines TRBV7-2 with TRBJ1-1, with D hard to call. CDR1 and CDR2 from the germline V gene are SGHTA and FQGNSA. The V end was cut by 4 bases, the J end by 5 bases, with 11 bases between. This CDR3 region has 13 residues. The CDR3 here is CASSSVVGTEAFF. In DNA form, the CDR3 reads TGTGCCAGCAGCTCCGTGGTTGGGACTGAAGCTTTCTTT.

The genes are TRBV7-6 and TRBJ2-1; 9 bases match TRBD1. V was clipped by 4 bases and J by 5 bases; unmatched bases: 9. This CDR3 spans 16 amino acids. Germline V CDR1 and CDR2: SGHVS, FNYEAQ. The CDR3 DNA sequence: TGTGCCAGCAGCTCTCCGACAGGGGGGGACCACAATGAGCAGTTCTTC. This gives the protein CASSSPTGGDHNEQFF.

V gene TRBV20-1 combines with J gene TRBJ2-1, with D perhaps TRBD1 (6 bases). CDR1 and CDR2 (germline): DFQATT, SNEGSKA (reference sequence). There are 17 residues in the CDR3. Trimming shortened V by 5 bases and J by 0 bases, and 20 bases separated the two germline ends. The CDR3 reads CSALFTQGSSSYNEQFF. As DNA, the CDR3 is TGCAGTGCTCTATTTACCCAGGGGTCTAGCTCCTACAATGAGCAGTTCTTC.

This clonotype appeared a single time. The chain is built from TRBV5-1 and TRBJ2-2; D unresolved. Between the trimmed V and J ends, which lost 4 bases and 5 bases, there was a span of 15 bases. The CDR3 is 15 amino acids. Germline V gene lookup returns CDR1 SGHRS and CDR2 YFSETQ. The CDR3 loop is CASSMSTFGTGELFF. CDR3 coding DNA: TGCGCCAGCAGCATGTCGACTTTCGGGACCGGGGAGCTGTTTTTT.

This clonotype was observed a handful of times. V is TRBV20-1 and J is TRBJ2-4; 9 positions match TRBD1. The CDR3 is 15 residues long. The germline CDR1 and CDR2 sequences are DFQATT and SNEGSKA (reference sequence). Trimming removed 6 bases from V and 2 bases from J; junction bases left unmatched: 8. As DNA, the CDR3 is TGCAGTGCGGAGGACAGGGGTATATCCAAAAACATTCAGTACTTC. This codes for CSAEDRGISKNIQYF.

This chain uses TRBV5-1 with TRBJ2-1, with D maybe TRBD2 (5 bases). Deletions cut 1 base from V and 0 bases from J, with 14 bases between. This CDR3 is built from 17 residues. Germline values: CDR1 SGHRS, CDR2 YFSETQ. The CDR3 is CASSLRTQPSSYNEQFF. The CDR3 DNA sequence: TGCGCCAGCAGCTTGAGGACTCAACCTAGCTCCTACAATGAGCAGTTCTTC.

Many counts were recorded for this clonotype. The CDR3 sequence is CASSQDPRGTDTQYF. The CDR3 DNA reads TGCGCCAGCAGCCAGGATCCCCGGGGCACAGATACGCAGTATTTT. The chain combines TRBV5-1 with TRBJ2-3; no clear D. The germline V and J ends were trimmed by 4 bases and 1 base, with 13 bases remaining between them. The CDR3 runs to 15 residues. Germline V gene lookup returns CDR1 SGHRS and CDR2 YFSETQ.

As for this clonotype: The limits of the CDR3 on the DNA are not certain, so only TCRdb's listed CDR3 is given. The V call is TRBV6-2 or TRBV6-3, the J call TRBJ1-6; TRBD1 reflects the table's D call only, with no check against the DNA. Looked up from germline, CDR1 is MNHEY and CDR2 is SVGEGT. The CDR3 has 24 amino acids, counting both end residues. CDR3 region: CAHPEDSSFYICSARAGGNSPLHF.

This clonotype was observed a few times. V and J are TRBV29-1 and TRBJ1-4, with no clear D. Trimming removed 4 bases from V and 2 bases from J, with 8 bases in between. Germline CDR1 is SQVTM and CDR2 is ANQGSEA. The CDR3 loop spans 13 amino acids. The CDR3 region is CSVGQNTNEKLFF. DNA for the CDR3: TGCAGCGTTGGGCAGAATACTAATGAAAAACTGTTTTTT.

The CDR3 loop is CASKAGDSYEQYF. The CDR3, as DNA: TGTGCCAGCAAAGCCGGAGACTCCTACGAGCAGTACTTC. V gene TRBV6-6 combines with J gene TRBJ2-7; D remains ambiguous. Trimming took off 7 bases at V and 0 bases at J, with 10 bases between the two ends. The CDR3 is 13 residues long. Germline-derived CDR1 and CDR2 are MNHNY and SVGAGI (reference sequence).

This clonotype was counted at least ten times. The chain has TRBV6-4 and TRBJ2-7; D possibly corresponds to TRBD2 (6 bases). V lost 8 bases and J 4 bases, leaving 12 bases between the germline ends. Germline V gene lookup returns CDR1 MRHNA and CDR2 SNTAGT. The CDR3 contains 12 residues. As DNA, the CDR3 is TGTGCCAGCCCGCCCAGCGGGTACGAGCAGTACTTC. Its protein product is CASPPSGYEQYF.

This chain links TRBV20-1 with TRBJ2-1; 11 bases are shared with TRBD2. The junction had 3 bases not matched to a gene; V was cut back by 2 bases and J by 9 bases. Germline assignment: CDR1 DFQATT and CDR2 SNEGSKA (reference sequence). The CDR3 sequence is 13 residues long. The CDR3 spells CSARLAGGSEQFF. CDR3 DNA: TGCAGTGCTAGACTAGCGGGGGGATCTGAGCAGTTCTTC.

This clonotype has just a few counts. This chain joins TRBV5-1 and TRBJ2-5, with 7 bases lining up with TRBD1. After removal of 4 bases from V and 0 bases from J, the junction contained 9 bases not matched to a gene. Germline V gene data show CDR1 as SGHRS and CDR2 as YFSETQ. The CDR3 sequence is 16 residues long. The CDR3 nucleotides are TGCGCCAGCAGCCCGAGTCCGACAGGGAACCAAGAGACCCAGTACTTC. This codes for CASSPSPTGNQETQYF.

There are a few counts of this clonotype. In nucleotides, the CDR3 is TGTGCCAGCAGCTTAGGGTCCCGGCGGGAGGTTGGGCTCGAGCAGTACTTC. The encoded protein is CASSLGSRREVGLEQYF. The rearrangement uses TRBV7-4 and TRBJ2-7; 8 bases are a match to TRBD2. This CDR3 contains 17 residues. Germline loops: CDR1 SGHVT, CDR2 SQSDAQ. V gave up 1 base and J gave up 6 bases; unmatched junction bases: 14.

The chain couples TRBV7-9 to TRBJ1-4, with TRBD1 as a possible D gene (5 bases). V was pared by 5 bases and J by 8 bases, with 18 bases between. The CDR3 is made up of 15 amino acids. Germline V CDR1 and CDR2: SEHNR, FQNEAQ (reference sequence). Here the CDR3 DNA reads TGTGCCAGCAGCCCCGGGGCAGGGCCAGGGGAAAAACTGTTTTTT. Amino acids: CASSPGAGPGEKLFF.

This clonotype was detected many times. This chain links TRBV6-6 with TRBJ2-1; TRBD2 matches 14 bases. Looked up from germline, CDR1 is MNHNY and CDR2 is SVGAGI (reference sequence). The CDR3 sequence is 13 residues long. The J segment lost 9 bases and the V segment lost 10 bases, leaving 5 bases of the junction unmatched. The CDR3 nucleotides are TGTGCCACCGGACTAGCGGGAGGCAGTGAGCAGTTCTTC. This sequence encodes CATGLAGGSEQFF.

This clonotype came up many times. The chain has TRBV20-1 and TRBJ1-3; 7 positions match TRBD1. Germline trimming cut 6 bases from V and 0 bases from J; bases unmatched to any gene: 5. Germline CDR1 is DFQATT and CDR2 is SNEGSKA (reference sequence). The CDR3 covers 14 residues. CDR3 protein: CSAVPGGSGNTIYF. The CDR3 DNA follows: TGCAGTGCAGTCCCAGGGGGCTCTGGAAACACCATATATTTT.

As concerns this clonotype: Just one base apart from a much larger clone, this may be a read error. The V gene is TRBV5-1, the J gene TRBJ2-1; 8 bases match TRBD1. V trimming: 1 base; J trimming: 12 bases; junction bases outside the gene matches: 9. CDR1 SGHRS and CDR2 YFSETQ come from the germline V gene. The CDR3 runs 14 residues. The CDR3 is CASSLTGGSHGQFF. CDR3 sequence (DNA): TGCGCCAGCAGCTTGACAGGGGGTTCCCATGGGCAGTTCTTC. The full variable domain, rest sourced from reference TRBV5-1 and TRBJ2-1, is KAGVTQTPRYLIKTRGQQVTLSCSPISGHRSVSWYQQTPGQGLQFLFEYFSETQRNKGNFPGRFSGRQFSNSRSEMNVSTLELGDSALYLCASSLTGGSHGQFFGPGTRLTVL.

A few counts support this clonotype. The V gene is TRBV5-1, the J gene TRBJ1-1; weak D call: TRBD1 (6 bases). Germline loops: CDR1 SGHRS, CDR2 YFSETQ. This CDR3 region has 15 residues. V dropped 6 bases and J dropped 5 bases, with 20 bases sitting between them. CDR3 nucleotide sequence: TGCGCCAGCACAAGCGCCCAGATTCAGGGGACTGAAGCTTTCTTT. Translated, it gives CASTSAQIQGTEAFF.

The V call is TRBV5-1, the J call TRBJ1-1, with D possibly being TRBD1 (5 bases). Germline V CDR1 and CDR2: SGHRS, YFSETQ. The CDR3 is made up of 13 amino acids. Trimming pared 5 bases from V and 8 bases from J, leaving 16 bases between. CDR3 loop: CASRTFEGREAFF. The CDR3 DNA follows: TGCGCCAGCAGAACCTTCGAGGGACGGGAAGCTTTCTTT.

This chain links TRBV7-3 with TRBJ2-2; a possible D gene is TRBD2 (6 bases). From germline, CDR1 is SGHTA and CDR2 FQGTGA. The V end was cut by 5 bases, the J end by 0 bases, with 16 bases between. The CDR3 extends over 17 amino acids. The CDR3 nucleotides read TGTGCCAGCAGCCCTACACAGCGGGTCCCGAACACCGGGGAGCTGTTTTTT. This sequence encodes CASSPTQRVPNTGELFF.

The chain has TRBV20-1 and TRBJ1-6; 7 positions agree with TRBD1. The CDR3 length is 19 residues. The germline V gene encodes CDR1 DFQATT and CDR2 SNEGSKA (reference sequence). V was pared by 6 bases and J by 0 bases, with 17 bases of the junction left unmatched. The CDR3 DNA reads as TGCAGTGCCTCCGTCCGATTGGGACAGCCGAGCTCCTATAATTCACCCCTCCACTTT. Protein: CSASVRLGQPSSYNSPLHF.